A selection of T cell receptor beta chains follows, all from one sample in a study of chemoradiotherapy in HPV16-positive cancers. TCRdb's copy holds only in-frame clones and misses some; the assay was immunoSEQ multiplex PCR. In the table there are some 4,000 clones, around 94% of which are singletons. The material was obtained from a patient who underwent chemoradiotherapy. The receptors were sampled from a human donor with HPV-associated anogenital cancer. Each CDR3 is given with its conserved first and last residue. The D gene is left open where the match is weak. The size field is filled for only some rows; it gives once, few, many or a size class.

>14|TRBV28|NA|TRBD1|TRBJ1-3
TGTGCCATTACGACAGGGGGCGGTGGAAACACCATATATTTT
CAITTGGGGNTIYF
>14|TRBV4-1|NA|NA|TRBJ1-1
TGCGCCAGCAGCCAGCCCGGGTCTGCCACTGAAGCTTTCTTT
CASSQPGSATEAFF
>15|TRBV7-2|NA|NA|TRBJ1-1
TGTGCCAGCAGCCCCACTGCCCGCACAGGCCCTGAAGCTTTCTTT
CASSPTARTGPEAFF
>12|TRBV10-3|NA|NA|TRBJ1-2
TGTGCCTTCAGGACAGAAGTTTATGGCTACACCTTC
CAFRTEVYGYTF
>12|TRBV7-2|few|NA|TRBJ1-6
TGTGCCAGCAGCTTGGGGTCTTCACCCCTCCACTTT
CASSLGSSPLHF
>14|TRBV4-3|NA|NA|TRBJ2-2
TGCGCCAGCAGCCAAGAGGCGAAAACCGGGGAGCTGTTTTTT
CASSQEAKTGELFF
>14|TRBV7-3|NA|NA|TRBJ2-3
TGTGCCAGCAGCTTAATCCCGAGCACAGATACGCAGTATTTT
CASSLIPSTDTQYF
>16|TRBV5-4|NA|TRBD1|TRBJ2-2
TGTGCCAGCAGTCCTCCGGGACAGGCGAACACCGGGGAGCTGTTTTTT
CASSPPGQANTGELFF
>14|TRBV19|NA|NA|TRBJ1-2
TGTGCCAGTAGAGACGGGGGAATAAACTATGGCTACACCTTC
CASRDGGINYGYTF
>13|TRBV30|NA|TRBD1|TRBJ2-1
TGTGCCTGGAGTGAGGACAGGGGCGATGAGCAGTTCTTC
CAWSEDRGDEQFF
>15|TRBV6-1|NA|TRBD1|TRBJ1-3
TGTGCCAGCAGTGAAGCAGGACAGGGTCCAGACACCATATATTTT
CASSEAGQGPDTIYF
>13|TRBV6-5|NA|NA|TRBJ2-3
TGTGCCAGCAGTTACTCAGGTACAGATACGCAGTATTTT
CASSYSGTDTQYF
>16|TRBV18|once|TRBD1|TRBJ1-2
TGTGCCAGCTCACCAATCAACCGGGACAGGGGCTATGGCTACACCTTC
CASSPINRDRGYGYTF
>18|TRBV7-8|NA|NA|TRBJ1-5
TGTGCCAGCAGCTTAGCGGGCGGAGGGAGATGGGGCAATCAGCCCCAGCATTTT
CASSLAGGGRWGNQPQHF
>14|TRBV4-1|NA|NA|TRBJ1-1
TGCGCCAGCAGCCAAGATGAGCCGGGGCCTGAAGCTTTCTTT
CASSQDEPGPEAFF
>15|TRBV30|NA|NA|TRBJ1-4
TGTGCCTGGAGAAGACAGGAATTAACTAATGAAAAACTGTTTTTT
CAWRRQELTNEKLFF
>16|TRBV7-9|NA|NA|TRBJ2-1
TGTGCCAGCAGCTTTGCATTACTAGTTGGAAGCAATGAGCAGTTCTTC
CASSFALLVGSNEQFF
>14|TRBV7-2|NA|NA|TRBJ1-5
TGTGCCAGCAGCTTAGTAGGGGGCAATCAGCCCCAGCATTTT
CASSLVGGNQPQHF
>14|TRBV7-3|NA|TRBD2|TRBJ2-5
TGTGCCAGCAGTCCCAGCGGGGGCCAAGAGACCCAGTACTTC
CASSPSGGQETQYF
>14|TRBV5-1|NA|TRBD1|TRBJ2-7
TGCGCCAGCAGCTTCGGGACAGGGTTCTACGAGCAGTACTTC
CASSFGTGFYEQYF
>16|TRBV7-8|NA|TRBD2|TRBJ2-5
TGTGCCAGCAGCTCCGATGGGCTAGCGGGGTCGGAGACCCAGTACTTC
CASSSDGLAGSETQYF
>15|TRBV28|once|TRBD1|TRBJ1-5
TGTGCCAGCAGCAAAGGGACAGGGGGCTGGCAGCCCCAGCATTTT
CASSKGTGGWQPQHF
>14|TRBV27|NA|TRBD2|TRBJ2-7
TGTGCCAGCAACCAGCGGGGGGCGGGGTGGGAGCAGTACTTC
CASNQRGAGWEQYF
>13|TRBV5-1|NA|NA|TRBJ2-5
TGCGCCAGCAGCTTGGGTAGGTCGGAGACCCAGTACTTC
CASSLGRSETQYF
>16|TRBV19|NA|TRBD2|TRBJ2-1
TGTGCCAGTAGTATAATCAGCGGGGGGACCTACAATGAGCAGTTCTTC
CASSIISGGTYNEQFF
>15|TRBV19|NA|TRBD1|TRBJ1-5
TGTGCCAGTAGATCCCAGGACAGGGGGCTTCAGCCCCAGCATTTT
CASRSQDRGLQPQHF